Detailed here is one TCR beta chain. The antigen is undetermined. The entry originates in a study of cytotoxic CD8 clonotypes in ibrutinib-treated CLL. Whole-study context: Roughly 10 relapsed/refractory, roughly 15 treatment-naive; around 18 IGHV unmutated.

Study results and limitations: Clonality went up at the time of ibrutinib response, stayed stable in sustained remission, and later dropped back toward its baseline level at progression.

Trimming pared 6 bases from V and 0 bases from J, leaving 14 bases between. The CDR3 totals 15 residues. Germline lookup yields CDR1 KGHSH and CDR2 LQKENI. The table came from immunoSEQ multiplex PCR; TCRdb's copy has only in-frame clones and leaves some out. Of about 40,000 clones listed, around 70% are singletons. This specimen consisted of PBMCs, obtained at disease progression, from a patient treated with ibrutinib. The clonotype comes from a human donor with chronic lymphocytic leukemia. The gene calls are TRBV18 and TRBJ1-2, with D perhaps matching TRBD1 (6 bases). The CDR3 reads CASSKDSLANYGYTF. DNA for the CDR3: TGTGCCAGCTCGAAGGACAGTCTTGCTAACTATGGCTACACCTTC.